Described below is a single TCR beta chain sequence and its context. It was during active infection that Seattle patients were enrolled and then longitudinally followed. Original data processing: Nucleated cell number was recorded as an estimate derived from reference gene primer amplification. The assay was immunoSEQ multiplex PCR, and TCRdb's table has in-frame clones only and misses some. The D gene and trimming were derived from the DNA, and the V and J assignments and clone size from that table. The sample includes fewer than 400,000 clones, roughly 90% of them seen just once. This record belongs to a study of blood T cell repertoires in COVID-19. The wider study: Acute and convalescent COVID-19 samples came from the United States, Italy and Spain. PBMCs, B-cell-depleted T cells, or T cells were the source of the cDNA or gDNA that made up the material.

The CDR3 loop spans 15 amino acids. V shed 7 bases and J shed 1 base, with 16 bases lying between them. Per the germline V gene, CDR1 is MGHDK and CDR2 is SYGVNS. This clonotype originated in a young woman with COVID-19, enrolled during active disease. The sequencing input was peripheral blood. The chain joins TRBV25-1 to TRBJ2-5, with D unclear. The DNA of the CDR3 is TGTGCCAGCACTCCCCCCCTAGGTCGCCAAGAGACCCAGTACTTC. Encoded protein: CASTPPLGRQETQYF.